These T cell receptor beta chains were read from a single sample in a study of Graves' ophthalmopathy and Graves' hyperthyroidism. MiXCR, applied by TCRdb to the multiplex PCR reads, yields one record per CDR3 protein. Of roughly 420,000 distinct CDR3 sequences detected, around a fifth appear once; the ten largest clones hold under 3.5%. Sequencing used peripheral blood. The origin of the receptors is a young woman with stable Graves' hyperthyroidism. CDR3s include the opening cysteine and the closing phenylalanine or tryptophan.

TRBJ2-7	TRBV6-5	CASSYFRGSSYEQYF
TRBJ1-1	TRBV30	CAWSPRGDLAEAFF
TRBJ2-5	TRBV9	CASSVAGQSQETQYF
TRBJ2-7	TRBV6-2/TRBV6-3	CASKGIVSGGRSYEQYF
TRBJ2-7	TRBV7-2	CASSIVTGDEQYF
TRBJ2-5	TRBV12-3/TRBV12-4	CASSLVLSGETQYF
TRBJ1-5	TRBV12-3/TRBV12-4	CASSAQGTLNQPQHF
TRBJ1-2	TRBV30	CAWSKETGPSGYTF
TRBJ2-7	TRBV30	CAWGANGEQYF
TRBJ2-2	TRBV7-8	CASSLLGITGELFF
TRBJ2-7	TRBV28	CASSGGGLADQSSYEQYF
TRBJ1-2	TRBV6-2/TRBV6-3	CASSYPDRGGGYTF
TRBJ1-2	TRBV29-1	CSAHGVDSSNYGYTF
TRBJ2-7	TRBV6-5	CASSYVLLAGGGEQYF
TRBJ2-7	TRBV7-9	CASSAGALYEQYF
TRBJ1-1	TRBV5-1	CASRAYPELEAFF
TRBJ2-5	TRBV2	CASSLGTEKETQYF
TRBJ2-7	TRBV20-1	CSARTIRGQTWGEQYF
TRBJ1-5	TRBV6-1	CASMRWGLGNQPQHF
TRBJ1-2	TRBV12-3/TRBV12-4	CASSLGALDYGYTF
TRBJ1-5	TRBV12-3/TRBV12-4	CASSFTGGGSNQPQHF
TRBJ2-2	TRBV4-1	CASSGPGSTGELFF
TRBJ2-7	TRBV6-5	CASSYSWTSGSAYEQYF
TRBJ1-1	TRBV6-5	CASSYPGQIEAFF
TRBJ1-6	TRBV12-3/TRBV12-4	CASSYRGASSYNSPLHF
TRBJ2-4	TRBV9	CASSVASGSPLAKNIKYF
TRBJ2-5	TRBV12-3/TRBV12-4	CASRSDTGGDSETQYF
TRBJ2-5	TRBV5-1	CASSFTRAETQYF
TRBJ2-5	TRBV28	CASSPDRAVFVETQYF
TRBJ2-7	TRBV28	CASSLIDGRGDF
TRBJ2-3	TRBV11-2	CASSLEGLAGDTQYF
TRBJ1-2	TRBV6-5	CASSYSGRRSAYGYTF
TRBJ1-5	TRBV6-1	CASSEVLALRNQPQHF
TRBJ1-2	TRBV27	CASPSRRNYGYTF
TRBJ1-1	TRBV6-1	CASRKGQVNTEAFF
TRBJ2-7	TRBV29-1	CSVELRRSGGQYF
TRBJ1-1	TRBV27	CASRTGEITEAFF
TRBJ2-7	TRBV6-5	CASSYSGNTYEQYF
TRBJ2-7	TRBV3-1	CASSQDVQGDEQYF
TRBJ1-2	TRBV12-3/TRBV12-4	CASSPDTALDYGYTF
TRBJ2-3	TRBV27	CASGPLKRESTDTQYF
TRBJ1-2	TRBV19	CASSMQGLGYGYTF
TRBJ2-2	TRBV19	CASSIWPEGGELFF
TRBJ1-3	TRBV6-1	CASSIDSSGNTIYF
TRBJ2-2	TRBV7-8	CASSAVRGTGELFF
TRBJ2-7	TRBV6-5	CASSYSRDEQYF
TRBJ1-1	TRBV7-2	CASSSGTQAFF
TRBJ2-5	TRBV7-8	CASSFLTGGAKTQYF
TRBJ1-1	TRBV12-3/TRBV12-4	CASSTTDRGRAFF
TRBJ2-7	TRBV4-2	CASSQDVTRGPSYEQYF
TRBJ1-1	TRBV6-1	CAGGNRNTEAFF
TRBJ2-2	TRBV5-1	CASSFSRDRGTGELFF
TRBJ2-7	TRBV7-9	CASSLDFRVYEQYF
TRBJ1-1	TRBV24-1	CATSDVTGYEAFF